A single sample gave rise to the 10 T cell receptor beta chains below, sequenced in a study of T-cell memory formation after mild COVID-19. TCRdb re-derived calls from the 5' RACE reads in MiXCR, one entry per CDR3 protein. The sample yields roughly 150,000 distinct CDR3 sequences, 14% seen once. The specimen sequenced was PBMCs or a T cell subset sorted from them (not recorded which). The receptors derive from an adult woman who had mild COVID-19 (a few samples of this study predate the infection). Cell type and time point are not known.

V is TRBV4-3 and J is TRBJ2-7, with 10 nucleotides matching TRBD2. Germline CDR1 reads LGHNA; CDR2 reads YSLEER. Trimming took 4 bases from V and 0 from J; bases not matched to a gene: 3. This CDR3 is 15 amino acids long. The CDR3 protein is CASSREREGSYEQYF. CDR3 sequence (DNA): TGCGCCAGCAGCCGAGAGCGGGAGGGCTCCTACGAGCAGTACTTC.

This chain uses TRBV28 with TRBJ2-1; 10 positions match TRBD1. The CDR3 has 14 amino acids. With V trimmed by 6 bases and J by 1 base, 0 bases remained unmatched. Looked up from germline, CDR1 is MDHEN and CDR2 is SYDVKM. This chain's CDR3 is CASRGQGSYNEQFF. For the CDR3, the DNA is TGTGCCAGCAGGGGACAGGGGTCCTACAATGAGCAGTTCTTC.

This clonotype was seen more than once but under ten times. V gene TRBV10-3 combines with J gene TRBJ2-7; D perhaps matches TRBD2 (6 bases). The CDR3 covers 14 residues. CDR1 is ENHRY and CDR2 is SYGVKD in the germline V gene. V lost 2 bases to trimming and J lost 3 bases, with 11 bases between them. The CDR3 region has the DNA TGTGCCATCAGTGAGGCGGGGAAGGACTACGAGCAGTACTTC. Residues: CAISEAGKDYEQYF.

The rearrangement joins TRBV7-9 to TRBJ1-4, with D hard to call. The CDR3 totals 11 residues. The germline V gene has CDR1 SEHNR and CDR2 FQNEAQ (reference sequence). V lost 5 bases, J lost 7 bases, and 5 bases lay in between. The CDR3, as DNA: TGTGCCAGCAGCCCTCTTGAAAAACTGTTTTTT. It specifies CASSPLEKLFF.

This clonotype has only a few counts. V and J are TRBV7-9 and TRBJ2-1; D not certain. The V end was cut by 1 base, the J end by 7 bases, with 14 bases between. The CDR3 loop spans 15 amino acids. Germline V lookup: CDR1 SEHNR, CDR2 FQNEAQ (reference sequence). The CDR3 coding sequence is TGTGCCAGCAGCTTAGGCGCACCGATCGGGAATGAGCAGTTCTTC. Translating it yields CASSLGAPIGNEQFF. Together with reference TRBV7-9 and TRBJ2-1, the CDR3 gives the full variable domain: DTGVSQNPRHKITKRGQNVTFRCDPISEHNRLYWYRQTLGQGPEFLTYFQNEAQLEKSRLLSDRFSAERPKGSFSTLEIQRTEQGDSAMYLCASSLGAPIGNEQFFGPGTRLTVL.

In this sample, this clonotype turned up many times. The gene calls are TRBV12-3 or TRBV12-4 and TRBJ1-4; D remains unclear. Trimming removed 3 bases from V and 5 bases from J, with 4 bases in between. The CDR3 contains 12 residues. The CDR3 region has the DNA TGTGCCAGCAGTTTTGGGAATGAAAAACTGTTTTTT. It yields the protein CASSFGNEKLFF.

This clonotype has a handful of counts. The chain couples TRBV5-1 to TRBJ2-1; 13 bases are a match to TRBD2. Germline V lookup: CDR1 SGHRS, CDR2 YFSETQ. Trimming cost V 4 bases and J 7 bases; bases outside gene matches: 5. CDR3 length: 15 amino acids. The DNA of the CDR3 is TGCGCCAGCAGCCCCGGGACTAGCGGGATAAATGAGCAGTTCTTC. Protein: CASSPGTSGINEQFF.

The chain combines TRBV9 with TRBJ2-3; tentatively, D is TRBD1 (6 bases). The V and J ends lost 4 bases and 2 bases respectively, with 14 bases between them. The CDR3 spans 15 residues. Germline V gene lookup returns CDR1 SGDLS and CDR2 YYNGEE. Here the CDR3 DNA reads TGTGCCAGCAGCATGGACCCAGGGGTCACAGATACGCAGTATTTT. This encodes CASSMDPGVTDTQYF.

The table lists this clonotype with a few counts. The chain joins TRBV5-1 to TRBJ1-4; possibly TRBD1 for D (5 bases). V lost 3 bases and J 5 bases, leaving 14 bases between the germline ends. This CDR3 region has 15 residues. Looked up from germline, CDR1 is SGHRS and CDR2 is YFSETQ. This chain's CDR3 is CASSSGGITNEKLFF. CDR3 in DNA: TGCGCCAGCAGCTCGGGGGGGATTACCAATGAAAAACTGTTTTTT.

The rearrangement links TRBV7-9 to TRBJ1-1, with D perhaps matching TRBD1 (5 bases). CDR1 and CDR2 (germline): SEHNR, FQNEAQ (reference sequence). V lost 4 bases and J lost 4, with 16 bases in between. The CDR3 consists of 15 residues. DNA for the CDR3: TGTGCCAGCAGCTCTCCGCAGGGACCGGGCACTGAAGCTTTCTTT. Translation gives CASSSPQGPGTEAFF.